The T cell receptor beta chain described here comes from a study of technical replicates of blood from a few donors. This table comes from immunoSEQ multiplex PCR, and its TCRdb copy is limited to in-frame clones, with some not included. The sample carries some 70,000 clones, 70% to 90% recorded once. The length of the CDR3 is 14 residues. V lost 6 bases, J lost 2 bases, and 11 bases lay in between. In germline, CDR1 is SNHLY, CDR2 FYNNEI. The J gene is TRBJ1-5, the V gene TRBV2; weak D call: TRBD1 (5 bases). The clonotype was recovered from a human donor in good health. Some clones in this sample may be carry-over from other donors' samples. The sequencing input was PBMCs. The CDR3 coding sequence is TGTGCCAGCAGCCTCATAGGGGGCAATCAGCCCCAGCATTTT. Its protein is CASSLIGGNQPQHF.